This T cell receptor (beta chain) was recovered during a study of early T cells in non-severe SARS-CoV-2 infection. In the study overall: Sequencing targeted bulk RNA from unsorted whole blood, leaving chains unpaired. Overall study findings and caveats: Private and CD4 specificities were missed by VDJdb matching, skewed to anti-spike CD8.

Germline assignment: CDR1 DFQATT and CDR2 SNEGSKA (reference sequence). The V gene lost 5 bases and the J gene lost 2 bases, with 12 bases spanning the gap. This CDR3 has 13 amino acids. This clonotype was detected only a few times. What it binds is unknown. Molecules of cDNA were individually given unique molecular identifiers that were attached to them. In TCRdb, the 5' RACE reads were re-called with MiXCR into one record per CDR3 protein. The sample holds about 80,000 distinct CDR3 sequences, 9.5% to 15% seen once. The specimen was whole blood. This TCR was recovered from an adult who was a healthcare worker with PCR-confirmed SARS-CoV-2 infection or an uninfected control (not recorded which). This chain uses TRBV20-1 with TRBJ2-5; tentative D call: TRBD1 (6 bases). The CDR3 DNA is TGCAGTGCTCCGGACAGCCGACAAGAGACCCAGTACTTC. This codes for CSAPDSRQETQYF.